The 29 T cell receptor beta chains below come from one sample, sequenced in a study of neurological immune-mediated disorders. TCRdb called the 5' RACE reads again in MiXCR, with one record for every CDR3 protein. The table lists over 60,000 distinct CDR3 sequences, less than 6% of them singletons. What was sequenced was PBMCs. All receptors come from a woman in her forties or fifties with multiple sclerosis.

This clonotype was seen a few times. The chain links TRBV12-3 or TRBV12-4 to TRBJ1-6; no clear D gene. The CDR3 extends over 14 amino acids. V was trimmed by 3 bases and J by 6 bases, leaving 9 bases between them. This CDR3 is CASSFRGGNSPLHF. In DNA form, the CDR3 reads TGTGCCAGCAGTTTTAGAGGTGGTAATTCACCCCTCCACTTT.

This clonotype came up a few times. The gene calls are TRBV4-3 and TRBJ1-2; 7 positions match TRBD1. The CDR3 contains 14 residues. With 3 bases clipped from V and 5 bases from J, the junction kept 6 bases outside the gene matches. Germline assignment: CDR1 LGHNA and CDR2 YSLEER. DNA for the CDR3: TGCGCCAGCAGCCAGAAAGACAGGGATTATGGCTACACCTTC. Translating gives CASSQKDRDYGYTF.

This clonotype was seen a handful of times. The J gene is TRBJ2-1, the V gene TRBV12-3 or TRBV12-4, with 11 bases aligning to TRBD2. The CDR3 is made up of 16 amino acids. V lost 5 bases and J lost 4; bases outside the gene matches: 7. CDR3 sequence: CASSLRRTSGYNEQFF. DNA of the CDR3: TGTGCCAGCAGTCTAAGAAGGACTAGCGGGTACAATGAGCAGTTCTTC.

This clonotype appeared many times. This chain uses TRBV28 with TRBJ2-7; TRBD1 is a possible D gene (5 bases). Germline V gene lookup returns CDR1 MDHEN and CDR2 SYDVKM. V was shortened by 5 bases and J by 10 bases, with 18 bases between the two germline ends. The CDR3 covers 13 residues. CDR3 protein: CASSGPPTGEQYF. The DNA for the CDR3 is TGTGCCAGCAGTGGCCCCCCCACAGGAGAACAGTACTTC. Full variable domain (remainder filled in from reference TRBV28 and TRBJ2-7): DVKVTQSSRYLVKRTGEKVFLECVQDMDHENMFWYRQDPGLGLRLIYFSYDVKMKEKGDIPEGYSVSREKKERFSLILESASTNQTSMYLCASSGPPTGEQYFGPGTRLTVT.

This clonotype was picked up many times. The germline gene is not matched at one end of the junction; a read error may be the cause. This chain links TRBV7-2 with TRBJ1-6, with D possibly being TRBD1 (5 bases). The CDR3 length is 15 residues. Germline-derived CDR1 and CDR2 are SGHTA and FQGNSA. The CDR3 coding sequence is TGTGCCAGCAGCATTGACAGCTCCTATAATTCACCCCTCAACTTT. Amino acids: CASSIDSSYNSPLNF.

The chain carries TRBV4-3 and TRBJ1-5, with unresolved D. Germline assignment: CDR1 LGHNA and CDR2 YSLEER. The CDR3 totals 11 residues. V was cut by 3 bases and J by 9 bases, with 6 bases left in between. The CDR3 spells CASSQGGPQHF. The CDR3, as DNA: TGCGCCAGCAGCCAGGGCGGGCCCCAGCATTTT.

This clonotype was found many times. This sequence joins TRBV5-6 and TRBJ1-3, with 7 bases lining up with TRBD1. Germline assignment: CDR1 SGHDT and CDR2 YYEEEE. V shed 3 bases and J 8 bases; nucleotides not matched to a gene: 5. The CDR3 contains 13 residues. CDR3 in amino acids: CASSSKTGYTIYF. CDR3 bases: TGTGCCAGCAGCTCGAAGACAGGGTACACCATATATTTT. Combining the CDR3 with reference TRBV5-6 and TRBJ1-3 gives the whole variable domain DAGVTQSPTHLIKTRGQQVTLRCSPKSGHDTVSWYQQALGQGPQFIFQYYEEEERQRGNFPDRFSGHQFPNYSSELNVNALLLGDSALYLCASSSKTGYTIYFGEGSWLTVV.

This clonotype was counted ten times or more. The rearrangement uses TRBV5-1 and TRBJ2-5; possible D gene TRBD1, 5 bases. V lost 0 bases and J 4 bases, leaving 16 bases between the germline ends. Germline values: CDR1 SGHRS, CDR2 YFSETQ. The CDR3 has 16 amino acids. The CDR3 DNA follows: TGCGCCAGCAGCTTGGAGTTTGGCAGGGTCGGAGAGACCCAGTACTTC. Translation: CASSLEFGRVGETQYF.

This clonotype showed up many times. The V call is TRBV20-1, the J call TRBJ2-6, with D unclear. The germline CDR1 and CDR2 sequences are DFQATT and SNEGSKA (reference sequence). This CDR3 region has 17 residues. V was trimmed by 3 bases and J by 0 bases, leaving 15 bases between them. CDR3 nucleotides: TGCAGTGCTAGTCCCCACGGCCTTGCCTCTGGGGCCAACGTCCTGACTTTC. Its translation is CSASPHGLASGANVLTF.

In its sample, this clonotype was seen many times. The chain couples TRBV7-9 to TRBJ1-2, with D unresolved. Trimming shortened V by 4 bases and J by 1 base, and 7 bases separated the two germline ends. This CDR3 is built from 13 residues. Germline V gene sequence: CDR1 SEHNR, CDR2 FQNEAQ (reference sequence). CDR3 sequence reads: CASSSVGNYGYTF. CDR3 nucleotide sequence: TGTGCCAGCAGCTCCGTTGGTAACTATGGCTACACCTTC.

This clonotype was seen many times. V usage is TRBV20-1 and J usage is TRBJ2-3, with D perhaps matching TRBD2 (5 bases). Per the germline V gene, CDR1 is DFQATT and CDR2 is SNEGSKA (reference sequence). This CDR3 is built from 15 residues. CDR3 residues: CSGVKDSYFTDTQYF. CDR3 bases: TGCAGCGGAGTAAAGGACTCTTACTTCACAGATACGCAGTATTTT.

The sample holds many counts of this clonotype. The chain combines TRBV2 with TRBJ2-7; 7 nucleotides line up with TRBD1. The CDR3 contains 14 residues. Germline V gene lookup returns CDR1 SNHLY and CDR2 FYNNEI. The V segment lost 4 bases and the J segment 2 bases; nucleotides outside the gene matches: 5. The CDR3 protein is CASSGNRGPYEQYV. In DNA form, the CDR3 reads TGTGCCAGCAGTGGAAACAGGGGACCCTACGAGCAGTACGTC.

This clonotype was picked up one time. A much larger clone sits a single nucleotide away, making a read error possible. The chain is built from TRBV28 and TRBJ2-7, with 12 positions matching TRBD2. The CDR3 has 16 amino acids. Germline-derived CDR1 and CDR2 are MDHEN and SYDVKM. This CDR3 reads CANSSPGLAGSYEQYF. For the CDR3, the DNA is TGTGCCAACAGTTCGCCTGGACTAGCGGGGAGCTACGAGCAGTACTTC.

This clonotype was recorded at least ten times. The J gene is TRBJ2-6, the V gene TRBV7-2, with D tentatively TRBD2 (6 bases). The CDR3 has 17 amino acids. The ends were cut back, 0 bases at V and 0 bases at J, with 9 bases in the middle. CDR1 and CDR2 (germline): SGHTA, FQGNSA. CDR3 residues: CASSLAHGGSGANVLTF. The CDR3 bases are TGTGCCAGCAGCTTAGCCCACGGGGGCTCTGGGGCCAACGTCCTGACTTTC.

Worth noting for this clonotype: Given the absence of the conserved phenylalanine or tryptophan at the CDR3 end, a read error is likely. The chain couples TRBV5-5 to TRBJ2-2; D is unresolved. Germline lookup yields CDR1 SGHKS and CDR2 YYEKEE (reference sequence). The V and J ends lost 4 bases and 5 bases respectively, with 6 bases between them. This CDR3 contains 12 residues. The CDR3 spells CASSPVTGELFN. The DNA of the CDR3 is TGTGCCAGCAGCCCGGTAACCGGGGAGCTGTTTAAT.

The sample holds many counts of this clonotype. The V gene is TRBV29-1, the J gene TRBJ2-7, with D hard to call. The CDR3 is 12 residues long. Per the germline V gene, CDR1 is SQVTM and CDR2 is ANQGSEA. Deletions cut 4 bases from V and 0 bases from J, with 7 bases between. CDR3 amino acids: CSVVVNSYEQYF. The DNA of the CDR3 is TGCAGCGTTGTAGTGAACTCCTACGAGCAGTACTTC.

For this clonotype: At one boundary the junction diverges from the germline segment, which might be a read error. The chain is built from TRBV20-1 and TRBJ1-6, with 9 nucleotides matching TRBD1. CDR1 and CDR2 from the germline V gene are DFQATT and SNEGSKA (reference sequence). The CDR3 length is 15 residues. The CDR3 DNA sequence: TGCAGTGCTAGTCCGGGACAGGGAAACAATTCACCCCTCAACTTT. The encoded protein is CSASPGQGNNSPLNF.

This clonotype showed up many times. The chain joins TRBV7-3 to TRBJ2-5; 10 bases are shared with TRBD2. Germline V lookup: CDR1 SGHTA, CDR2 FQGTGA. This CDR3 contains 16 residues. With 4 bases clipped from V and 7 bases from J, the junction kept 12 bases outside the gene matches. DNA of the CDR3: TGTGCCAGCAGCTCAACTAGCGGGGCCTTCCTTGGGACCCAGTACTTC. It yields the protein CASSSTSGAFLGTQYF.

This clonotype has only a few counts. The V gene is TRBV7-2, the J gene TRBJ2-7; tentative D call: TRBD2 (5 bases). The V end lost 0 bases, the J end lost 2 bases, and 14 bases lay between the germline ends. This CDR3 is 16 amino acids long. Germline-derived CDR1 and CDR2 are SGHTA and FQGNSA. CDR3 sequence reads: CASSLAGSPSPYEQYF. For the CDR3, the DNA is TGTGCCAGCAGCTTAGCAGGTAGCCCTAGCCCCTACGAGCAGTACTTC.

This clonotype was observed many times. The chain is built from TRBV24-1 and TRBJ2-5; D is unresolved. In germline, CDR1 is KGHDR, CDR2 SFDVKD. The CDR3 loop spans 15 amino acids. The V end lost 3 bases, the J end lost 6 bases, and 16 bases lay between the germline ends. DNA for the CDR3: TGTGCCACCAGTGATAATCAGCGCGGTCGGAAGACCCAGTACTTC. Encoded protein: CATSDNQRGRKTQYF.

At least ten counts were recorded for this clonotype. The J gene is TRBJ1-5, the V gene TRBV10-3; 7 nucleotides match TRBD1. The J segment lost 3 bases and the V segment lost 8 bases, leaving 7 bases of the junction unmatched. This CDR3 is 14 amino acids long. Germline V gives CDR1 ENHRY, CDR2 SYGVKD. The CDR3 spells CAIATTGVNQPQHF. CDR3 nucleotides: TGTGCCATCGCGACTACAGGGGTCAATCAGCCCCAGCATTTT.

Of note for this clonotype: One end of the junction varies from germline; a read error may be responsible. The rearrangement joins TRBV4-3 to TRBJ2-6; D may be TRBD1 (6 bases). CDR1 LGHNA and CDR2 YSLEER come from the germline V gene. There are 15 residues in the CDR3. The CDR3, as DNA: TGCGCCAGCAGCCTAGGGACATCTGGGGCCAAAGTCCTGACTTTC. The encoded protein is CASSLGTSGAKVLTF.

Many counts were recorded for this clonotype. The chain couples TRBV20-1 to TRBJ2-1, with 8 bases identical to TRBD1. The CDR3 length is 15 residues. Germline V gene sequence: CDR1 DFQATT, CDR2 SNEGSKA (reference sequence). Losses at the gene ends were 2 bases for V and 4 bases for J; bases not matched to a gene: 7. The CDR3 bases are TGCAGTGCTAGACCGCCTCAGGGGGCATACAATGAGCAGTTCTTC. Translating it yields CSARPPQGAYNEQFF.

The table lists this clonotype with many counts. This chain links TRBV12-3 or TRBV12-4 with TRBJ1-1, with unresolved D. CDR3 length: 14 residues. V lost 5 bases, J lost 5 bases, and 15 bases lay in between. The CDR3 DNA follows: TGTGCCAGCAGTATTCGTACTCCACAAACTGAAGCTTTCTTT. The encoded protein is CASSIRTPQTEAFF.

This clonotype was seen ten or more times. The J gene is TRBJ2-3, the V gene TRBV20-1; D uncertain. CDR1 is DFQATT and CDR2 is SNEGSKA in the germline V gene (reference sequence). The V and J ends lost 0 bases and 5 bases respectively, with 12 bases between them. The CDR3 length is 14 residues. The CDR3 DNA sequence: TGCAGTGCTAGAGATCCAGCTGGAATAGATACGCAGTATTTT. This codes for CSARDPAGIDTQYF.

There are many counts of this clonotype. The chain uses TRBV20-1 and TRBJ2-2; D possibly corresponds to TRBD2 (5 bases). V gave up 3 bases and J gave up 2 bases, with 7 bases separating them. Germline assignment: CDR1 DFQATT and CDR2 SNEGSKA (reference sequence). The CDR3 length is 13 residues. The CDR3 DNA is TGCAGTGCTAGGACTACTAACACCGGGGAGCTGTTTTTT. Amino acids: CSARTTNTGELFF.

This clonotype was seen a few times. A much larger clone lies one base from this, so it may be a read error. V usage is TRBV4-1 and J usage is TRBJ2-2; D possibly corresponds to TRBD1 (5 bases). Deletions cut 3 bases from V and 6 bases from J, with 11 bases between. Germline CDR1 MGHRA, CDR2 YSYEKL. The CDR3 sequence is 14 residues long. CDR3 nucleotide sequence: TGCGCCAGCAGCCATAGACAGAAGGCCGGGGAGCTGTTTTTT. It yields the protein CASSHRQKAGELFF.

This clonotype was found many times. This chain's CDR3 is CASSPRGRDIQYF. Written as DNA, the CDR3 is TGTGCCAGCAGCCCGCGGGGCCGGGACATTCAGTACTTC. This chain uses TRBV12-3 or TRBV12-4 with TRBJ2-4, with D possibly TRBD2 on 6 matching bases. V was pared by 6 bases and J by 8 bases, with 14 bases between. The CDR3 has 13 amino acids.

This clonotype was recorded many times. This sequence joins TRBV20-1 and TRBJ1-2, with D tentatively TRBD1 (5 bases). In germline, CDR1 is DFQATT, CDR2 SNEGSKA (reference sequence). Trimming removed 3 bases from V and 4 bases from J, with 18 bases in between. The CDR3 contains 15 residues. CDR3 DNA sequence: TGCAGTGCTAGCGGGGGATTCCAGGGCGGCTATGGCTACACCTTC. The encoded protein is CSASGGFQGGYGYTF.